Shown below are 20 T cell receptor beta chains from a single sample sequenced in a study of T cell responses to AZD1222 COVID-19 vaccine. The protocol was immunoSEQ multiplex PCR, while the TCRdb copy is restricted to in-frame clones and leaves out a portion. This sample has about 270,000 clones; around 93% occur once, and the top ten carry around 0.6%. Here the sequenced sample was peripheral blood, taken 28 days after the second AZD1222 dose. The receptors shown here come from an adult who received the AZD1222 COVID-19 vaccine.

The CDR3 nucleotides read TGCGCCAGCAGCCAAGTCCCAGGTATAGTGAACACTGAAGCTTTCTTT. It is translated as CASSQVPGIVNTEAFF. The V and J genes are TRBV4-1 and TRBJ1-1, with D hard to call. This CDR3 region has 16 residues. V lost 1 base, J lost 0 bases, and 12 bases lay in between. Germline CDR1 reads MGHRA; CDR2 reads YSYEKL.

This rearrangement joins TRBV5-5 to TRBJ1-2; the D gene is possibly TRBD1 (6 bases). V lost 4 bases to trimming and J lost 0 bases, with 13 bases between them. The CDR3 has 15 residues. In germline, CDR1 is SGHKS, CDR2 YYEKEE (reference sequence). CDR3: CASSPGTPANYGYTF. The DNA for the CDR3 is TGTGCCAGCAGCCCAGGGACACCAGCTAACTATGGCTACACCTTC.

The V call is TRBV5-1, the J call TRBJ2-6, with D uncertain. There are 17 residues in the CDR3. Germline loops: CDR1 SGHRS, CDR2 YFSETQ. The V gene lost 1 base and the J gene lost 1 base, with 12 bases spanning the gap. The CDR3 loop reads CASSLPHGNSGANVLTF. For the CDR3, the DNA is TGCGCCAGCAGCTTGCCGCATGGGAATTCTGGGGCCAACGTCCTGACTTTC.

The chain uses TRBV28 and TRBJ1-6, with no clear D. V lost 6 bases to trimming and J lost 5 bases, with 11 bases between them. The CDR3 has 14 residues. Germline lookup yields CDR1 MDHEN and CDR2 SYDVKM. The DNA for the CDR3 is TGTGCCAGCAGCTCAGGCGCCGATAATTCACCCCTCCACTTT. It codes for CASSSGADNSPLHF.

This chain uses TRBV3-1 (or the pseudogene TRBV3-2) with TRBJ1-1, with 7 nucleotides matching TRBD1. V was clipped by 1 base and J by 5 bases; unmatched bases: 10. CDR1 is LGHDT, CDR2 YNNKEL, per germline (reference sequence). The CDR3 covers 16 residues. The CDR3 sequence: CASSQGGGTVGTEAFF. In DNA, the CDR3 is TGTGCCAGCAGCCAAGGAGGGGGGACAGTGGGGACTGAAGCTTTCTTT.

The CDR3 DNA follows: TGTGCCAGCAGCGGGAGTTACGAGCAGTACTTC. It yields the protein CASSGSYEQYF. The chain couples TRBV5-6 to TRBJ2-7; D is possibly TRBD2 (5 bases). Germline V gene data show CDR1 as SGHDT and CDR2 as YYEEEE. This CDR3 has 11 amino acids. V dropped 4 bases and J dropped 4 bases, with 6 bases sitting between them.

The genes are TRBV29-1 and TRBJ1-4, with 8 nucleotides matching TRBD1. Germline V lookup: CDR1 SQVTM, CDR2 ANQGSEA. CDR3 length: 14 residues. The ends lost 6 bases at V and 5 bases at J; junction bases unmatched: 8. CDR3 in amino acids: CSVLTGGVNEKLFF. As DNA, the CDR3 is TGCAGCGTGCTTACAGGGGGAGTAAATGAAAAACTGTTTTTT.

CDR3: CATSMVGQGNTGELFF. CDR3 bases: TGTGCCACCAGTATGGTAGGACAGGGGAACACCGGGGAGCTGTTTTTT. This chain links TRBV24-1 with TRBJ2-2, with 8 bases fitting TRBD1. Per the germline V gene, CDR1 is KGHDR and CDR2 is SFDVKD. The trim removed 6 bases at V and 1 base at J, leaving 6 bases unmatched. CDR3 length equals 16 residues.

The rearrangement links TRBV19 to TRBJ1-2; possible D gene TRBD1, 5 bases. Germline loops: CDR1 LNHDA, CDR2 SQIVND (reference sequence). The germline V and J ends were trimmed by 7 bases and 4 bases, with 13 bases remaining between them. This CDR3 contains 13 residues. Here the CDR3 reads CASTVGTAYGYTF. Written as DNA, the CDR3 is TGTGCCAGTACGGTCGGGACCGCCTATGGCTACACCTTC. The entire variable domain, with the rest obtained from reference TRBV19 and TRBJ1-2, is as follows: DGGITQSPKYLFRKEGQNVTLSCEQNLNHDAMYWYRQDPGQGLRLIYYSQIVNDFQKGDIAEGYSVSREKKESFPLTVTSAQKNPTAFYLCASTVGTAYGYTFGSGTRLTVV.

The rearrangement joins TRBV7-2 to TRBJ2-3; D not resolved. The CDR3 is 14 amino acids. Between the trimmed V and J ends, which lost 8 bases and 0 bases, there was a span of 12 bases. CDR1 is SGHTA, CDR2 FQGNSA, per germline. In DNA, the CDR3 is TGTGCCAGCTGCGAAGGCCCTAGCACAGATACGCAGTATTTT. It yields the protein CASCEGPSTDTQYF.

The gene calls are TRBV7-9 and TRBJ1-3; tentative D call: TRBD1 (6 bases). The CDR3 is 16 residues long. Germline CDR1 and CDR2: SEHNR and FQNEAQ (reference sequence). With 1 base removed from V and 3 bases from J, the gap between germline ends came to 13 bases. For the CDR3, the DNA is TGTGCCAGCAGCTTAGGTGGAGGGGGGAATGGAAACACCATATATTTT. Translating gives CASSLGGGGNGNTIYF.

The chain recombines TRBV5-1 with TRBJ1-1; TRBD1 agrees at 8 bases. Germline trimming cut 2 bases from V and 4 bases from J; bases unmatched to any gene: 13. Germline V gene data show CDR1 as SGHRS and CDR2 as YFSETQ. This CDR3 spans 17 amino acids. CDR3 in DNA: TGCGCCAGCAGCTTCTATAGGGCAGGGGGCGCGGGCACTGAAGCTTTCTTT. The encoded protein is CASSFYRAGGAGTEAFF. The variable domain in full, with the rest retrieved from reference TRBV5-1 and TRBJ1-1, is KAGVTQTPRYLIKTRGQQVTLSCSPISGHRSVSWYQQTPGQGLQFLFEYFSETQRNKGNFPGRFSGRQFSNSRSEMNVSTLELGDSALYLCASSFYRAGGAGTEAFFGQGTRLTVV.

This chain uses TRBV19 with TRBJ1-5; no firm D call. V lost 0 bases, J lost 7 bases, and 7 bases lay in between. The V gene's germline CDR1 is LNHDA and CDR2 SQIVND (reference sequence). This CDR3 is built from 13 residues. The CDR3: CASSIEAEQPQHF. The CDR3 DNA follows: TGTGCCAGTAGTATAGAGGCAGAACAGCCCCAGCATTTT.

The V gene is TRBV6-2 or TRBV6-3, the J gene TRBJ1-2; possibly TRBD1 for D (6 bases). This CDR3 spans 12 amino acids. The V gene lost 5 bases and the J gene lost 9 bases, with 13 bases spanning the gap. Germline CDR1 MNHEY, CDR2 SVGEGT. The chain's CDR3 is CASSQDSGSYTF. CDR3 DNA: TGTGCCAGCAGTCAGGACAGTGGCAGCTACACCTTC.

This rearrangement joins TRBV2 to TRBJ1-6; TRBD1 matches at 8 bases. From germline, CDR1 is SNHLY and CDR2 FYNNEI. V lost 5 bases, J lost 10 bases, and 7 bases stayed unmatched. This CDR3 is 14 amino acids long. The CDR3 sequence: CASSRQGNSSPLHF. The CDR3 DNA follows: TGTGCCAGCAGTAGACAGGGGAATAGCTCACCCCTCCACTTT.

V is TRBV3-1 (or the pseudogene TRBV3-2) and J is TRBJ1-1; D may be TRBD1 (6 bases). The CDR3 is 14 amino acids. Germline CDR1 LGHDT, CDR2 YNNKEL (reference sequence). Trimming left V 3 bases short and J 2 bases short, with 10 bases between. The CDR3, as DNA: TGTGCCAGCAGCCAGGGGACACCTAACACTGAAGCTTTCTTT. Its protein is CASSQGTPNTEAFF.

The gene calls are TRBV3-1 (or the pseudogene TRBV3-2) and TRBJ2-7; no reliable D call. Trimming cost V 6 bases and J 11 bases, with 11 bases left between them. The germline gives CDR1 LGHDT, CDR2 YNNKEL (reference sequence). The CDR3 contains 10 residues. Written as DNA, the CDR3 is TGTGCCAGCAGTGGGGTTGATAAGTACTTC. It translates to CASSGVDKYF.

The chain links TRBV7-8 to TRBJ1-2; unclear D gene. The germline V gene encodes CDR1 SGHVS and CDR2 FQNEAQ. The germline V and J ends were trimmed by 1 base and 5 bases, with 17 bases remaining between them. The CDR3 totals 16 residues. CDR3 region: CASSLGRSGGWYGYTF. The CDR3 DNA reads TGTGCCAGCAGCTTAGGCCGGTCAGGAGGGTGGTATGGCTACACCTTC.

The chain uses TRBV5-1 and TRBJ1-2; D ambiguous. This CDR3 comprises 13 residues. CDR1 and CDR2 (germline): SGHRS, YFSETQ. The V end was cut by 3 bases, the J end by 0 bases, with 6 bases between. The CDR3 reads CASSSAANYGYTF. The CDR3, as DNA: TGCGCCAGCAGCTCGGCAGCTAACTATGGCTACACCTTC.

CDR3 region: CASRTGSYSNQPQHF. The CDR3 nucleotides are TGTGCCAGTAGAACGGGGTCCTATAGCAATCAGCCCCAGCATTTT. The rearrangement links TRBV19 to TRBJ1-5; the D is unclear. Germline CDR1 reads LNHDA; CDR2 reads SQIVND (reference sequence). V gave up 6 bases and J gave up 0 bases, with 12 bases separating them. There are 15 residues in the CDR3.